This TCR beta chain was sequenced in a study of lymphopenia after photon versus proton radiotherapy. The CDR3 runs to 15 residues. V lost 0 bases to trimming and J lost 4 bases; unmatched junction nucleotides: 3. Germline values: CDR1 MNHEY, CDR2 SVGAGI. Using immunoSEQ multiplex PCR, the repertoire was profiled, and TCRdb retains in-frame clones only, with some absent. In the table there are roughly 41,000 clones, roughly 84% of which are singletons. The source material was peripheral blood, sampled from a patient treated with photon-based radiotherapy. This chain connects TRBV6-5 to TRBJ2-5; 9 positions agree with TRBD2. The receptor's source is a man between 45 and 60 years old with gastric cancer. The CDR3 coding sequence is TGTGCCAGCAGTTACTCTGCGGGAGGGGGAGAGACCCAGTACTTC. Amino acid sequence: CASSYSAGGGETQYF.